The entry below describes one T cell receptor (beta chain). Its specificity is not known. This sample was included in a study of shared clonotypes between healthy human individuals. About the research overall: CD4 naive and memory got three plates each, CD8 naive two, CD8 memory one. Study-level findings and limits: The donor pool, a small one, limited the genetic and exposure-history diversity represented. Among non-shared clonotypes, generation probabilities were lower than among those shared by all four donors.

Each PCR replicate from the sorted subsets contained roughly 210 ng DNA, which is some 32,000 T cell genomes. Assay used: immunoSEQ multiplex PCR; TCRdb lists only in-frame clones, some missing. The table lists around 640,000 clones, approximately 96% of them singletons. The CDR3 totals 16 residues. Germline lookup yields CDR1 MNHNS and CDR2 SASEGT. V shed 4 bases and J shed 1 base, with 14 bases lying between them. In the naive CD8 group, cells lacked CD45RO and were positively selected for CCR7, so terminally differentiated effector memory CD45RA+ cells were left out. This clonotype was obtained from a woman in her 30s in good health. The V and J genes are TRBV6-1 and TRBJ2-4; D is possibly TRBD1 (6 bases). The sequenced sample was naive CD8+ T cells sorted from blood. CDR3 DNA sequence: TGTGCCAGCAGTGTCTACCAAACAGGGGCCAAAAACATTCAGTACTTC. As protein: CASSVYQTGAKNIQYF.